This T cell receptor (beta chain) was captured in a study of cytomegalovirus exposure and HLA in healthy donors. The wider study: Of roughly 400 genotyped donors, 81% grouped in the Caucasian-associated ancestry cluster. Study observations and caveats: In a later analysis, DRB1 alleles had the most associated TCRs; HLA-C alleles the fewest.

V was shortened by 2 bases and J by 0 bases, with 14 bases between the two germline ends. The CDR3 length is 16 residues. The germline CDR1 and CDR2 sequences are SGHTS and YDEGEE. In the PCR, 60 Vbeta and 13 Jbeta primers were used. Using immunoSEQ multiplex PCR, the repertoire was profiled, and TCRdb retains in-frame clones only, with some absent. The sample includes some 130,000 clones, roughly four fifths of them seen just once. Turning to this clone: Its antigen is currently unknown.

The sample comprised PBMCs. The chain couples TRBV5-8 to TRBJ1-2; D perhaps matches TRBD1 (6 bases). The TCR originated in a male donor in good health and CMV-seronegative. This chain's CDR3 is CASSLNVGAANYGYTF. CDR3 sequence (DNA): TGTGCCAGCAGCTTAAATGTGGGGGCCGCTAACTATGGCTACACCTTC.